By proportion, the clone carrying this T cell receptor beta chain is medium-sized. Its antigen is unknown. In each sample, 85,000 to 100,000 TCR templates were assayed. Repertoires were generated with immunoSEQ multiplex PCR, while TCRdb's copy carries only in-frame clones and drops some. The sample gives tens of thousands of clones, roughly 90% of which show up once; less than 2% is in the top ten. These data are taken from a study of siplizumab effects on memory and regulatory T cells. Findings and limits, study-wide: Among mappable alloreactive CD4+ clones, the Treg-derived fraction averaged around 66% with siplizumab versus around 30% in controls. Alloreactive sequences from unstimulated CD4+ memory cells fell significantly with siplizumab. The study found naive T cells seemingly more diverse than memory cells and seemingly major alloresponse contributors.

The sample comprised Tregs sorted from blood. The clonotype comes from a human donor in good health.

The CDR3 region is CASSGPEAFF. Here the CDR3 DNA reads TGTGCCAGCTCCGGACCTGAAGCTTTCTTT. The chain joins TRBV18 to TRBJ1-1; D unclear. Trimming pared 6 bases from V and 6 bases from J, leaving 5 bases between. The CDR3 has 10 amino acids. Germline-derived CDR1 and CDR2 are KGHSH and LQKENI. The full variable domain, completed using reference TRBV18 and TRBJ1-1, is NAGVMQNPRHLVRRRGQEARLRCSPMKGHSHVYWYRQLPEEGLKFMVYLQKENIIDESGMPKERFSAEFPKEGPSILRIQQVVRGDSAAYFCASSGPEAFFGQGTRLTVV.